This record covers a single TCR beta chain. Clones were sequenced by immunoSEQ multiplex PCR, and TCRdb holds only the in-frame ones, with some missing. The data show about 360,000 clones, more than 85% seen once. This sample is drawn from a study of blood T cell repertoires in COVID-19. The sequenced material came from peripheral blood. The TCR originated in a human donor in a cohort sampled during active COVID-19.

CDR3 coding DNA: TGTGCCAGCAGCTCTTCCTCCGTCGGGGGAGGGTCCGGGGAGCTGTTTTTT. Translation gives CASSSSSVGGGSGELFF. This sequence joins TRBV7-3 and TRBJ2-2; 7 bases agree with TRBD2. The CDR3 spans 17 residues. Looked up from germline, CDR1 is SGHTA and CDR2 is FQGTGA. V dropped 4 bases and J dropped 6; count of bases not matched to a gene: 14.